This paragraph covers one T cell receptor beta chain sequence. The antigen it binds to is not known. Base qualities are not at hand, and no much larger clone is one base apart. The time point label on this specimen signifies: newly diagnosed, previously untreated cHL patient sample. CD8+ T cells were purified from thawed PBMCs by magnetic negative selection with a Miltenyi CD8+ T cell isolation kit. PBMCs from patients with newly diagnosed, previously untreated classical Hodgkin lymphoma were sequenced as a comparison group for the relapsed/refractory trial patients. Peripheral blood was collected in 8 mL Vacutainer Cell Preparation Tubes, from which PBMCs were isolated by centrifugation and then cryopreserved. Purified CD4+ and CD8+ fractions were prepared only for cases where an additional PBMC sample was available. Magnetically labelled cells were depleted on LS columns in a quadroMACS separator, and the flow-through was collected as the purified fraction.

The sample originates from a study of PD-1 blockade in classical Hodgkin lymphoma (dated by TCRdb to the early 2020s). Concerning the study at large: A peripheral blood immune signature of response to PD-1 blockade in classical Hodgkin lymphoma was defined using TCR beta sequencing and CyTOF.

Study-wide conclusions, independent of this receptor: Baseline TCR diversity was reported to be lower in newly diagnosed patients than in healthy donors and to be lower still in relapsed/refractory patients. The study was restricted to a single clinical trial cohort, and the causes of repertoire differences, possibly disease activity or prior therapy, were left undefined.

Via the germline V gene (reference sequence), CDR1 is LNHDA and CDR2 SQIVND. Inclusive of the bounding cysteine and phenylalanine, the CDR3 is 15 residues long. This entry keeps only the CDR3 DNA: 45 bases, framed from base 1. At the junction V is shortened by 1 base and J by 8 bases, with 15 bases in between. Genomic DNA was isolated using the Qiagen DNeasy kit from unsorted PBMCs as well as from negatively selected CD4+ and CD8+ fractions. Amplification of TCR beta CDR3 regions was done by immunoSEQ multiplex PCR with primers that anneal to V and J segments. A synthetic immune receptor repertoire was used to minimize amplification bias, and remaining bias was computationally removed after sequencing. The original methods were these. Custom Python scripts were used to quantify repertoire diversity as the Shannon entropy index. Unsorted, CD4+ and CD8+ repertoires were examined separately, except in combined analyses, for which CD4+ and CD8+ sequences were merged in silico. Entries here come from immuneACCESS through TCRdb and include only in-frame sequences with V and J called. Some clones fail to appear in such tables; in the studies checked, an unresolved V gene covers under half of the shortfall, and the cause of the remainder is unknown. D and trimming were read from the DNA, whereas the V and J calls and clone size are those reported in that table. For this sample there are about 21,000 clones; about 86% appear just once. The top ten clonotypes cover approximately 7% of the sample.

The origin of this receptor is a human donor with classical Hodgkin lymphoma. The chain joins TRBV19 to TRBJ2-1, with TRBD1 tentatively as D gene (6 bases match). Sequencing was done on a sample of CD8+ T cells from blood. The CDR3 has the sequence CASSIGQAQGYEQFF. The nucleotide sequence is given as TGTGCCAGTAGTATAGGACAGGCCCAGGGATATGAGCAGTTCTTC.